The T cell receptor beta chain described here comes from a study of HIV-infected children after antiretroviral therapy interruption. Study-wide context: Most participating children were previously exposed to EBV and CMV.

CDR1 is SGHVS, CDR2 FQNEAQ, per germline. V lost 3 bases and J 8 bases, leaving 13 bases between the germline ends. The CDR3 has 13 amino acids. This clonotype was seen ten or more times. A 3' RACE protocol on RNA, with unique molecular identifiers, produced the TCR library. One entry per CDR3 protein results from TCRdb running MiXCR on the 3' RACE reads. This table holds more than 85,000 distinct CDR3 sequences, 6.9% found once. The treatment here: PENTA 11 planned treatment interruption arm or continuous ART arm. From thawed PBMCs, naive CD4+ CD45RA+ CD45RO- T cells were sorted. The TCR sequence derives from a pool of human donors with HIV. This chain links TRBV7-8 with TRBJ1-2; a weak D match, TRBD1 (6 bases). This material consisted of CD45RA+ CD4+ T cells from PBMCs, pooled from several time points, taken from a donor given antiretroviral therapy, either interrupted or continuous. The subset is: naive CD4+ CD45RA+ CD45RO- T cells. Here the CDR3 reads CASSLAGGRGYTF. In DNA form, the CDR3 reads TGTGCCAGCAGCTTGGCGGGGGGCCGGGGCTACACCTTC. Complete variable domain (other parts from reference TRBV7-8 and TRBJ1-2): GAGVSQSPRYKVAKRGQDVALRCDPISGHVSLFWYQQALGQGPEFLTYFQNEAQLDKSGLPSDRFFAERPEGSVSTLKIQRTQQEDSAVYLCASSLAGGRGYTFGSGTRLTVV.